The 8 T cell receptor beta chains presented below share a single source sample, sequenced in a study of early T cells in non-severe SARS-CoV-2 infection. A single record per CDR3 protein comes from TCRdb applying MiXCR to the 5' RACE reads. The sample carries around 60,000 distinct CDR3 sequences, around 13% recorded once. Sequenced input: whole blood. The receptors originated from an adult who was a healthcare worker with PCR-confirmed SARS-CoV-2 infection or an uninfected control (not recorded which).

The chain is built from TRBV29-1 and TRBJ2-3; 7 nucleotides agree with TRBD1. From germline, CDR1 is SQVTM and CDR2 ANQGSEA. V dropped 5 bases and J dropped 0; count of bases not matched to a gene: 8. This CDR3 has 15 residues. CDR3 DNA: TGCAGCGTTAAGGGACAGCTTACTAGCACAGATACGCAGTATTTT. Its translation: CSVKGQLTSTDTQYF.

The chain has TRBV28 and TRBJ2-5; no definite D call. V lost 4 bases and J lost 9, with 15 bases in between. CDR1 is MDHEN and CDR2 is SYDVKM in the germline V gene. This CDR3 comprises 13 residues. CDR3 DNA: TGTGCCAGCAGTTACAGTCGTGGTATGGCCCAGTACTTC. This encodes CASSYSRGMAQYF.

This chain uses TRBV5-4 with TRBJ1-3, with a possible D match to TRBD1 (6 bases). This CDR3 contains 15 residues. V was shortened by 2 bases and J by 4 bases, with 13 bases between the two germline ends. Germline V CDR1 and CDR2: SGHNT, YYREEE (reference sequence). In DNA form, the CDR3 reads TGTGCCAGCAGCTTCTCCGGACAGATGGGAAACACCATATATTTT. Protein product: CASSFSGQMGNTIYF. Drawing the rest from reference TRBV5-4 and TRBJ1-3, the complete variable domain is ETGVTQSPTHLIKTRGQQVTLRCSSQSGHNTVSWYQQALGQGPQFIFQYYREEENGRGNFPPRFSGLQFPNYSSELNVNALELDDSALYLCASSFSGQMGNTIYFGEGSWLTVV.

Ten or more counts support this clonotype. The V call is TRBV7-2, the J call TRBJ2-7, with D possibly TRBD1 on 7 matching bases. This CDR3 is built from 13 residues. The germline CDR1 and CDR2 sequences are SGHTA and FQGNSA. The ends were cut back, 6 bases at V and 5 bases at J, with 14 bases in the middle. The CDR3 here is CASRFQGGNEQYF. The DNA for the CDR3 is TGTGCCAGCAGGTTCCAGGGGGGCAACGAGCAGTACTTC.

This chain's CDR3 is CSAKTGEEADEQYF. The CDR3 DNA sequence: TGCAGTGCTAAAACAGGAGAAGAGGCGGACGAGCAGTACTTC. V gene TRBV20-1 combines with J gene TRBJ2-7, with TRBD1 as a possible D gene (5 bases). The germline V gene has CDR1 DFQATT and CDR2 SNEGSKA (reference sequence). The ends were cut back, 4 bases at V and 5 bases at J, with 18 bases in the middle. The CDR3 covers 14 residues.

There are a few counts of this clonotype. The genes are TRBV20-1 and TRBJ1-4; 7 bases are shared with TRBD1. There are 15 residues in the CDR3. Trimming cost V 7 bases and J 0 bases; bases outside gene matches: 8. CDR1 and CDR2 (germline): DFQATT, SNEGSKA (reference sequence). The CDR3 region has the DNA TGCAGTGTTCCGACAGGGTACTCAACTAATGAAAAACTGTTTTTT. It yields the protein CSVPTGYSTNEKLFF.

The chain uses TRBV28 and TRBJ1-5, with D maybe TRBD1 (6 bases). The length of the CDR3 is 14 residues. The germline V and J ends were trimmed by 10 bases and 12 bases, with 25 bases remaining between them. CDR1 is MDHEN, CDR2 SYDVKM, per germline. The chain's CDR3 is CAIRRGGAGAYQHF. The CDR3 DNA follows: TGTGCCATCCGAAGGGGAGGCGCGGGGGCTTACCAGCATTTT.

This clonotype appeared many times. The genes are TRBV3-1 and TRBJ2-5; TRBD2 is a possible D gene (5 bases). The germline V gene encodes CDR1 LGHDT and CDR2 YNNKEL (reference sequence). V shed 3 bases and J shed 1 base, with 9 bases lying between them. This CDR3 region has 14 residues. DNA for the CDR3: TGTGCCAGCAGCCACCGAGGGCCCCAAGAGACCCAGTACTTC. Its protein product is CASSHRGPQETQYF.